These 27 T cell receptor beta chains were all obtained from the same sample, sequenced in a study of siplizumab effects on memory and regulatory T cells. Only in-frame clones appear in the TCRdb table, and some are missing; sequencing was by immunoSEQ multiplex PCR. The table includes about 100,000 clones, about 95% detected once. Sequenced material: non-Treg CD4+ T cells sorted from blood. The receptors here all came from a human donor in good health.

The chain recombines TRBV10-3 with TRBJ1-1; D unresolved. V lost 4 bases, J lost 1 base, and 4 bases lay in between. There are 12 residues in the CDR3. The germline gives CDR1 ENHRY, CDR2 SYGVKD. CDR3: CAISVGNTEAFF. The CDR3 DNA reads TGTGCCATCAGTGTTGGGAACACTGAAGCTTTCTTT.

Here the CDR3 reads CASGEGSSYNEQFF. The CDR3 DNA follows: TGTGCCAGCGGGGAGGGAAGCTCCTACAATGAGCAGTTCTTC. This rearrangement joins TRBV6-5 to TRBJ2-1; 7 bases map to TRBD2. The CDR3 consists of 14 residues. V lost 8 bases, J lost 0 bases, and 4 bases stayed unmatched. CDR1 is MNHEY, CDR2 SVGAGI, per germline.

This chain uses TRBV30 with TRBJ2-7, with D unclear. V gave up 0 bases and J gave up 2 bases, with 23 bases separating them. This CDR3 spans 18 amino acids. The germline V gene has CDR1 GTSNPN and CDR2 SVGIG (reference sequence). The CDR3 DNA reads TGTGCCTGGAGTGTATCGCGATACCAGAGTCAGAGCCCCTACGAGCAGTACTTC. Its protein is CAWSVSRYQSQSPYEQYF.

The chain recombines TRBV5-1 with TRBJ1-6, with D possibly TRBD1 on 5 matching bases. The germline gives CDR1 SGHRS, CDR2 YFSETQ. V was cut by 3 bases and J by 9 bases, with 19 bases left in between. The CDR3 has 16 amino acids. As DNA, the CDR3 is TGCGCCAGCAGCTCTAACAAACTAGGGGTCCGTTCACCCCTCCACTTT. This translates into CASSSNKLGVRSPLHF. Using reference TRBV5-1 and TRBJ1-6 for the parts outside the CDR3, the full variable domain is KAGVTQTPRYLIKTRGQQVTLSCSPISGHRSVSWYQQTPGQGLQFLFEYFSETQRNKGNFPGRFSGRQFSNSRSEMNVSTLELGDSALYLCASSSNKLGVRSPLHFGNGTRLTVT.

This chain uses TRBV19 with TRBJ2-2; no reliable D call. CDR3 size: 14 residues. V gave up 5 bases and J gave up 1 base, with 8 bases separating them. CDR1 is LNHDA, CDR2 SQIVND, per germline (reference sequence). Here the CDR3 reads CASSVSRNTGELFF. CDR3 DNA sequence: TGTGCCAGTAGTGTCAGCCGGAACACCGGGGAGCTGTTTTTT.

This chain links TRBV16 with TRBJ1-1; D gene unclear. The CDR3 consists of 13 residues. CDR1 is KGHSY and CDR2 is FQNENV in the germline V gene. Trimming cost V 1 base and J 7 bases, with 10 bases left between them. This CDR3 is CASSQYGRGEAFF. The CDR3 DNA reads TGTGCCAGCAGCCAATATGGCCGGGGTGAAGCTTTCTTT. The complete variable domain, with remaining parts taken from reference TRBV16 and TRBJ1-1, reads GEEVAQTPKHLVRGEGQKAKLYCAPIKGHSYVFWYQQVLKNEFKFLISFQNENVFDETGMPKERFSAKCLPNSPCSLEIQATKLEDSAVYFCASSQYGRGEAFFGQGTRLTVV.

The chain joins TRBV7-9 to TRBJ1-2; D may be TRBD1 (6 bases). V lost 2 bases, J lost 4 bases, and 11 bases lay in between. Germline V gene sequence: CDR1 SEHNR, CDR2 FQNEAQ (reference sequence). The CDR3 extends over 14 amino acids. DNA for the CDR3: TGTGCCAGCAGCTTACCAGTGACAGGCTATGGCTACACCTTC. This codes for CASSLPVTGYGYTF.

The chain joins TRBV28 to TRBJ2-2, with D unclear. Per the germline V gene, CDR1 is MDHEN and CDR2 is SYDVKM. The CDR3 length is 12 residues. V was shortened by 10 bases and J by 6 bases, with 12 bases between the two germline ends. The CDR3 sequence is CATRRAAGELFF. The CDR3 DNA is TGTGCCACTAGGCGCGCAGCCGGGGAGCTGTTTTTT.

The chain employs TRBV28 and TRBJ2-6, with D possibly being TRBD1 (6 bases). The CDR3 is 15 amino acids. V was cut by 5 bases and J by 2 bases, with 10 bases left in between. Germline values: CDR1 MDHEN, CDR2 SYDVKM. CDR3 loop: CASSTGITGANVLTF. CDR3 DNA sequence: TGTGCCAGCAGTACAGGGATTACTGGGGCCAACGTCCTGACTTTC.

This clone was found once. The chain carries TRBV30 and TRBJ1-5; the match to TRBD1 covers 7 bases. The junction had 3 bases not matched to a gene; V was cut back by 2 bases and J by 5 bases. CDR1 and CDR2 from the germline V gene are GTSNPN and SVGIG (reference sequence). This CDR3 region has 13 residues. CDR3 sequence (DNA): TGTGCCTGGAGTTACGACAGGGATCAGCCCCAGCATTTT. Amino acid sequence: CAWSYDRDQPQHF.

On this clone: The sample carries other DNA sequences with the same CDR3. The chain couples TRBV13 to TRBJ2-5; 9 bases are a match to TRBD2. Germline V CDR1 and CDR2: PRHDT, FYEKMQ (reference sequence). The CDR3 runs to 17 residues. After removal of 5 bases from V and 3 bases from J, the junction contained 13 bases not matched to a gene. The chain's CDR3 is CASSTEGLARTKETQYF. Written as DNA, the CDR3 is TGTGCCAGCAGCACGGAAGGACTAGCGCGAACTAAAGAGACCCAGTACTTC.

The chain couples TRBV13 to TRBJ1-3, with unresolved D. Trimming took 5 bases from V and 0 from J, leaving 11 bases between them. Germline CDR1 and CDR2: PRHDT and FYEKMQ (reference sequence). The CDR3 runs to 15 residues. CDR3 bases: TGTGCCAGCAGCCGAAGAACAAACTCTGGAAACACCATATATTTT. Its protein is CASSRRTNSGNTIYF.

The count of this clone is one. V is TRBV18 and J is TRBJ2-1, with unresolved D. Trimming took off 8 bases at V and 5 bases at J, with 13 bases between the two ends. This CDR3 has 13 residues. Germline lookup yields CDR1 KGHSH and CDR2 LQKENI. CDR3 sequence: CASLLGVDNEQFF. The CDR3 DNA follows: TGTGCCAGCCTACTCGGCGTCGACAATGAGCAGTTCTTC.

This chain connects TRBV21-1 to TRBJ2-7; the D segment call TRBD1 is taken from the table without a DNA check. TRBV21-1 is assigned pseudogene status. The CDR3 extends over 16 amino acids. Here the CDR3 DNA reads TGTGCCAGCAGCACCTGCTCCGGGACAGGGGTCCACGAGCAGTACTTC. It yields the protein CASSTCSGTGVHEQYF.

This rearrangement joins TRBV5-1 to TRBJ2-5; TRBD1 agrees at 11 bases. CDR1 is SGHRS, CDR2 YFSETQ, per germline. The trim removed 4 bases at V and 4 bases at J, leaving 6 bases unmatched. The CDR3 loop spans 15 amino acids. The CDR3 sequence: CASSKGQGAGETQYF. The CDR3 DNA sequence: TGCGCCAGCAGCAAAGGACAGGGGGCAGGAGAGACCCAGTACTTC. The variable domain in full, with the rest retrieved from reference TRBV5-1 and TRBJ2-5, is KAGVTQTPRYLIKTRGQQVTLSCSPISGHRSVSWYQQTPGQGLQFLFEYFSETQRNKGNFPGRFSGRQFSNSRSEMNVSTLELGDSALYLCASSKGQGAGETQYFGPGTRLLVL.

The chain carries TRBV19 and TRBJ1-4, with D maybe TRBD1 (6 bases). Between the trimmed V and J ends, which lost 4 bases and 8 bases, there was a span of 11 bases. CDR3 length: 13 residues. Germline CDR1 and CDR2: LNHDA and SQIVND (reference sequence). The CDR3 here is CASSTGQREKLFF. CDR3 sequence (DNA): TGTGCCAGTAGTACAGGACAGAGGGAAAAACTGTTTTTT.

V usage is TRBV4-1 and J usage is TRBJ2-2; 7 bases map to TRBD2. CDR1 and CDR2 from the germline V gene are MGHRA and YSYEKL. Trimming cost V 3 bases and J 1 base; bases outside gene matches: 8. CDR3 size: 17 residues. The chain's CDR3 is CASSQVSGTKNTGELFF. The CDR3 nucleotides are TGCGCCAGCAGCCAGGTTTCCGGGACTAAGAACACCGGGGAGCTGTTTTTT.

V gene TRBV20-1 combines with J gene TRBJ2-1, with D unclear. The V end was cut by 5 bases, the J end by 9 bases, with 11 bases between. Germline lookup yields CDR1 DFQATT and CDR2 SNEGSKA (reference sequence). This CDR3 comprises 11 residues. CDR3 coding DNA: TGCAGTGCTCGATTCGAGCCTGAGCAGTTCTTC. It is translated as CSARFEPEQFF.

The rearrangement links TRBV5-1 to TRBJ2-1; weak D call: TRBD2 (5 bases). Germline V gene sequence: CDR1 SGHRS, CDR2 YFSETQ. The CDR3 runs to 12 residues. V dropped 6 bases and J dropped 9 bases, with 13 bases sitting between them. This CDR3 reads CASKLDLREQFF. The CDR3 DNA is TGCGCCAGCAAACTAGATTTGCGTGAGCAGTTCTTC. Using reference TRBV5-1 and TRBJ2-1 for the parts outside the CDR3, the full variable domain is KAGVTQTPRYLIKTRGQQVTLSCSPISGHRSVSWYQQTPGQGLQFLFEYFSETQRNKGNFPGRFSGRQFSNSRSEMNVSTLELGDSALYLCASKLDLREQFFGPGTRLTVL.

V usage is TRBV10-3 and J usage is TRBJ1-1; tentatively, D is TRBD1 (5 bases). CDR1 and CDR2 (germline): ENHRY, SYGVKD. The CDR3 is 14 residues long. Trimming took 2 bases from V and 3 from J, leaving 10 bases between them. CDR3 sequence: CAISETGGDTEAFF. The CDR3 coding sequence is TGTGCCATCAGTGAGACTGGGGGGGACACTGAAGCTTTCTTT.

J is TRBJ2-1 and V is TRBV30; 10 bases align to TRBD2. V shed 3 bases and J 13 bases; nucleotides not matched to a gene: 6. The CDR3 spans 12 residues. Germline V gene data show CDR1 as GTSNPN and CDR2 as SVGIG (reference sequence). CDR3 in DNA: TGTGCCTGGAGACCTAGCGGGAGTAATCAGTTCTTC. It translates to CAWRPSGSNQFF.

CDR3 protein: CASSDPSPGHYSYEQYF. CDR3 in DNA: TGTGCCAGCAGCGACCCAAGCCCGGGACATTACTCCTACGAGCAGTACTTC. The chain uses TRBV9 and TRBJ2-7; TRBD1 might be the D (6 bases). This CDR3 spans 17 amino acids. CDR1 and CDR2 from the germline V gene are SGDLS and YYNGEE. V was trimmed by 3 bases and J by 0 bases, leaving 19 bases between them. The full variable domain, its missing parts supplied by reference TRBV9 and TRBJ2-7, is DSGVTQTPKHLITATGQRVTLRCSPRSGDLSVYWYQQSLDQGLQFLIQYYNGEERAKGNILERFSAQQFPDLHSELNLSSLELGDSALYFCASSDPSPGHYSYEQYFGPGTRLTVT.

This sequence joins TRBV28 and TRBJ1-4, with unresolved D. The V gene's germline CDR1 is MDHEN and CDR2 SYDVKM. Trimming removed 6 bases at V and 7 bases at J, with 6 bases between. The CDR3 has 11 residues. The CDR3 here is CASSEGEKLFF. CDR3 sequence (DNA): TGTGCCAGCAGCGAAGGTGAAAAACTGTTTTTT.

The chain has TRBV28 and TRBJ2-7; D remains unclear. This CDR3 spans 12 amino acids. V was cut by 7 bases and J by 3 bases, with 10 bases left in between. In germline, CDR1 is MDHEN, CDR2 SYDVKM. CDR3 sequence reads: CASMKKGYEQYF. The CDR3 coding sequence is TGTGCCAGCATGAAGAAAGGCTACGAGCAGTACTTC.

This clone occurred once. The V gene is TRBV6-1, the J gene TRBJ2-3; 7 nucleotides align to TRBD2. Trimming removed 2 bases from V and 0 bases from J; junction bases left unmatched: 5. The CDR3 covers 16 residues. Germline CDR1 is MNHNS and CDR2 is SASEGT. CDR3 loop: CASSETRGGSTDTQYF. The CDR3 coding sequence is TGTGCCAGCAGTGAAACTCGCGGGGGTAGCACAGATACGCAGTATTTT.

This chain links TRBV5-6 with TRBJ1-2; 7 bases map to TRBD1. CDR1 and CDR2 from the germline V gene are SGHDT and YYEEEE. CDR3 size: 15 residues. J gave up 4 bases and V 4 bases, and 10 bases lay outside the gene matches. CDR3 residues: CASSTMDRMVYGYTF. Here the CDR3 DNA reads TGTGCCAGCAGCACCATGGACAGGATGGTCTATGGCTACACCTTC.

The J gene is TRBJ2-1, the V gene TRBV15, with 7 bases fitting TRBD2. Trimming at V came to 2 bases and at J to 10 bases, leaving 11 bases not matched to a gene. Germline V lookup: CDR1 LNHNV, CDR2 YYDKDF (reference sequence). The CDR3 is 15 residues long. The chain's CDR3 is CATSRLQLASGEQFF. CDR3 nucleotides: TGTGCCACCAGCAGACTGCAATTGGCTAGCGGAGAGCAGTTCTTC.